The present T cell receptor beta chain was sequenced within a study of blood T cell repertoires in COVID-19. Assay used: immunoSEQ multiplex PCR; TCRdb lists only in-frame clones, some missing. The sample yields roughly 150,000 clones, about 80% seen once. This clone was seen a few times. The sequence came from a man aged 55 to 69 with acute or convalescent COVID-19. Input material: peripheral blood.

CDR3 sequence (DNA): TGTGCCAGCAGCCTGGGACTAGCGGGGTTCGGGGAGCTGTTTTTT. Its protein product is CASSLGLAGFGELFF. The chain carries TRBV6-6 and TRBJ2-2; 13 bases align to TRBD2. Germline assignment: CDR1 MNHNY and CDR2 SVGAGI (reference sequence). Germline trimming cut 6 bases from V and 7 bases from J; bases unmatched to any gene: 5. This CDR3 is built from 15 residues.